This T cell receptor beta chain stems from a study of radiotherapy plus CTLA-4 blockade in lung cancer. At the level of the study: Objective responses occurred in about 17% of patients; about 31% had disease control. The study's findings and limits: Among blood TCR repertoires after radiotherapy plus ipilimumab, tumor-derived clones expanded. The best prediction of response reportedly came from early blood T cell clone dynamics, with interferon-beta.

This clone is medium-sized within its sample. Its antigen remains unidentified. Libraries were prepared by immunoSEQ multiplex PCR; TCRdb keeps only in-frame clonotypes and omits some of them. The sample shows around 80,000 clones, 70% to 80% of them seen only once. CDR1 is LNHDA and CDR2 is SQIVND in the germline V gene (reference sequence). This CDR3 comprises 12 residues. Trimming cost V 3 bases and J 13 bases; bases outside gene matches: 6. Alongside CTLA-4 blockade with ipilimumab, patients with chemo-refractory metastatic non-small-cell lung cancer received focal radiation. The chain is built from TRBV19 and TRBJ1-2; 9 bases match TRBD1. The receptor comes from a human donor with non-small cell lung cancer whose response to radiotherapy plus ipilimumab could not be evaluated. The starting material was peripheral blood, obtained from a patient treated with radiotherapy plus ipilimumab. As DNA, the CDR3 is TGTGCCAGTAGTATCCGGACAGGGGCCTGCACCTTC. Encoded protein: CASSIRTGACTF.